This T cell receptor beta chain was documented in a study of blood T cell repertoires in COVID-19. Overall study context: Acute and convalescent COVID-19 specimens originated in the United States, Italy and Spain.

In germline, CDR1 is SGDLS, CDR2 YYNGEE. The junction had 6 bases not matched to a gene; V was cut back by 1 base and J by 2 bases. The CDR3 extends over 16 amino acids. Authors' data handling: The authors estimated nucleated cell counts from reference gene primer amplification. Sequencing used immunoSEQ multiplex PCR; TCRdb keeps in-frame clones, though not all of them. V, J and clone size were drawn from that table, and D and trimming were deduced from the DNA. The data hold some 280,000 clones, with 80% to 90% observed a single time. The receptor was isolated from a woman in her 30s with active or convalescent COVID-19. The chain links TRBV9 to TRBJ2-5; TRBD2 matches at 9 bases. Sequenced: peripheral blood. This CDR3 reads CASSVRGAGGQETQYF. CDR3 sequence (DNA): TGTGCCAGCAGCGTACGGGGAGCGGGGGGTCAAGAGACCCAGTACTTC.